This record concerns one T cell receptor beta chain sequence. Its antigen is currently unknown. The germline CDR1 and CDR2 sequences are LNHNV and YYDKDF (reference sequence). V was clipped by 3 bases and J by 0 bases; unmatched bases: 0. This CDR3 is 15 amino acids long. The source of the sample is a study of radiation and T cells in renal cell carcinoma. Study-wide background: Nephrectomy followed 15 Gy stereotactic body radiation by 4 weeks. Study outcomes and limitations: In blood, top tumor clones expanded by 2 weeks, shrinking by 4.

The protocol was immunoSEQ multiplex PCR, while the TCRdb copy is restricted to in-frame clones and leaves out a portion. Among roughly 150,000 clones listed, 80% to 90% were seen once. Noted time point: blood 2 weeks post-SBRT. Treatment here: 15 Gy SBRT to primary tumor, nephrectomy 4 weeks later. Serial blood draws occurred at baseline and 2 and 4 weeks post-SBRT. The V and J genes are TRBV15 and TRBJ2-1, with TRBD1 matching 9 bases. The TCR was taken from a woman in her fifties or sixties with renal cell carcinoma. The input for sequencing was blood, taken from a patient whose treatment included radiotherapy and nephrectomy. The CDR3 bases are TGTGCCACCAGCAGGGACAGGGGCTCCTACAATGAGCAGTTCTTC. Translated, it gives CATSRDRGSYNEQFF.